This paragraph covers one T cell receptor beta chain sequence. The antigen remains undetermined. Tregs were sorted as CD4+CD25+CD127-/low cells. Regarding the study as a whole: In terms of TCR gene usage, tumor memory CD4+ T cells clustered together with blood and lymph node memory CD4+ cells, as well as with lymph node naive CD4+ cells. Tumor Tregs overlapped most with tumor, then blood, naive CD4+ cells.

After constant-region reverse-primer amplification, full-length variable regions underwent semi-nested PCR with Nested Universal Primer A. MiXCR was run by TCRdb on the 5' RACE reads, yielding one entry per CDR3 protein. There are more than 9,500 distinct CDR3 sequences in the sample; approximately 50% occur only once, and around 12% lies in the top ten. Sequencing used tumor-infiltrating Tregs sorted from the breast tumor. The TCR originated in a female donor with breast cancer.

The CDR3 DNA reads as TGCGCCAGCAGCCGCGCCCTGACCTACGAGCAGTACTTC. This gives the protein CASSRALTYEQYF. This rearrangement joins TRBV4-1 to TRBJ2-7, with D unclear. Germline V gene lookup returns CDR1 MGHRA and CDR2 YSYEKL. Trimming stripped 4 bases from V and 2 bases from J, with 9 bases between. This CDR3 comprises 13 residues.